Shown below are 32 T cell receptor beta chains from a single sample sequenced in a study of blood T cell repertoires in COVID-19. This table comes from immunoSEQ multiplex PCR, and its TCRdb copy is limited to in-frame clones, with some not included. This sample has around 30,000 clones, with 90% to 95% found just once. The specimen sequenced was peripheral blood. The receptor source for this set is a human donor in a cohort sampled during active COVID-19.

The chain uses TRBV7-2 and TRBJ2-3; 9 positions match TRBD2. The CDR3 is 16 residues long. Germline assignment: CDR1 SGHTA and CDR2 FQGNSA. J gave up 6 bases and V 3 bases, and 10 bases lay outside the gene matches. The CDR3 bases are TGTGCCAGCAGCTTGAGCGGGGGGTCCGCTGTCGATACGCAGTATTTT. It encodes CASSLSGGSAVDTQYF.

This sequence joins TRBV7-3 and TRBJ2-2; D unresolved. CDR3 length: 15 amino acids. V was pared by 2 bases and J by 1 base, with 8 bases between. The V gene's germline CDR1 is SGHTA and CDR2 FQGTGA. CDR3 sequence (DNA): TGTGCCAGCAGCTTAGGGCCCTGGAACACCGGGGAGCTGTTTTTT. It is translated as CASSLGPWNTGELFF. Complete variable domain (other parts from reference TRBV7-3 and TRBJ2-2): GAGVSQTPSNKVTEKGKYVELRCDPISGHTALYWYRQSLGQGPEFLIYFQGTGAADDSGLPNDRFFAVRPEGSVSTLKIQRTERGDSAVYLCASSLGPWNTGELFFGEGSRLTVL.

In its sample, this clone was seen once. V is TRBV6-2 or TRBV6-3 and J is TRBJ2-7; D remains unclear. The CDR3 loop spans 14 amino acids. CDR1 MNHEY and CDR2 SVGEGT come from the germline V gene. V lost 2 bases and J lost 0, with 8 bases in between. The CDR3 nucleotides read TGTGCCAGCAGTTACGGGCAGAGCTCCTACGAGCAGTACGTC. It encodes CASSYGQSSYEQYV.

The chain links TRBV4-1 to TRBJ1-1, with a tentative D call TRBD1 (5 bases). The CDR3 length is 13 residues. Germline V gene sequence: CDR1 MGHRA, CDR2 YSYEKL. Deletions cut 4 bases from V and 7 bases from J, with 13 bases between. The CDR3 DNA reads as TGCGCCAGCAGCCTCCGGACAAATAGTGAAGCTTTCTTT. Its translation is CASSLRTNSEAFF.

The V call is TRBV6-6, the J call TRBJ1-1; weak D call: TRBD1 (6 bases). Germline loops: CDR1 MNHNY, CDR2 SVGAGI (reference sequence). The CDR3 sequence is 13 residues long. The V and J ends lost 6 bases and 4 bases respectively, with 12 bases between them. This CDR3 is CASSGGASTEAFF. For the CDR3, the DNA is TGTGCCAGCAGCGGGGGGGCGAGCACTGAAGCTTTCTTT.

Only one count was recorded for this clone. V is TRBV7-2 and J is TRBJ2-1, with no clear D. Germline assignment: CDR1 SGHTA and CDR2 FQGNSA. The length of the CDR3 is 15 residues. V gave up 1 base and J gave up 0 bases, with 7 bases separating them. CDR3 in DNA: TGTGCCAGCAGCTTAGTGGCTCACTCCTACAATGAGCAGTTCTTC. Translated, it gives CASSLVAHSYNEQFF.

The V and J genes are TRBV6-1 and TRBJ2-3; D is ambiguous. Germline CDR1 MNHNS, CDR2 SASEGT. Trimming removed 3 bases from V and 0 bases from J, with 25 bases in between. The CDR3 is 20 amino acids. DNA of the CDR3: TGTGCCAGCAGTGACGCTCTCTTTCTTATATTAGGAGCTAGCACAGATACGCAGTATTTT. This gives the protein CASSDALFLILGASTDTQYF.

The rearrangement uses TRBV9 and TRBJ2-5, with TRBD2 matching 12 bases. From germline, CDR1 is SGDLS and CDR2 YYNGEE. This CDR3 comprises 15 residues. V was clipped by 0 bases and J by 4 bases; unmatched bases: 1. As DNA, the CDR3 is TGTGCCAGCAGCGTAGAACTAGCGGGAGGAGAGACCCAGTACTTC. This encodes CASSVELAGGETQYF.

The CDR3 is CASSLDILNTEAFF. The CDR3, as DNA: TGCGCCAGCAGCTTAGACATTCTGAACACTGAAGCTTTCTTT. The chain recombines TRBV5-1 with TRBJ1-1; no clear D gene. The CDR3 extends over 14 amino acids. V was cut by 2 bases and J by 0 bases, with 8 bases left in between. Per the germline V gene, CDR1 is SGHRS and CDR2 is YFSETQ.

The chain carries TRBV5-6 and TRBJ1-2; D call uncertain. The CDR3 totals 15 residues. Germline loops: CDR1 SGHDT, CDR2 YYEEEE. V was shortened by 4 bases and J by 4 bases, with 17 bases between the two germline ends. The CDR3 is CASSPRLPGFYGYTF. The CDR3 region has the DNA TGTGCCAGCAGCCCAAGGCTTCCGGGGTTCTATGGCTACACCTTC. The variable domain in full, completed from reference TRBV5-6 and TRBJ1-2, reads DAGVTQSPTHLIKTRGQQVTLRCSPKSGHDTVSWYQQALGQGPQFIFQYYEEEERQRGNFPDRFSGHQFPNYSSELNVNALLLGDSALYLCASSPRLPGFYGYTFGSGTRLTVV.

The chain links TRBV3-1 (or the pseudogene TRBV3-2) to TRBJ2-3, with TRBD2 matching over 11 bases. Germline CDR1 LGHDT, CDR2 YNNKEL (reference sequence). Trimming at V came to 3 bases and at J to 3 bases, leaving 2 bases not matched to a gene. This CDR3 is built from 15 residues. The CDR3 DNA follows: TGTGCCAGCAGCCATACTAGCGGGGGTACAGATACGCAGTATTTT. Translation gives CASSHTSGGTDTQYF.

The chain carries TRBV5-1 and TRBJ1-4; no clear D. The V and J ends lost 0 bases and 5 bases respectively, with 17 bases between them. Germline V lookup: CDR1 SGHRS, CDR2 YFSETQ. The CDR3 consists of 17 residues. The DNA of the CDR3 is TGCGCCAGCAGCTTGGCCGCCCTCCGGGAGAGGAATGAAAAACTGTTTTTT. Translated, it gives CASSLAALRERNEKLFF.

CDR3 DNA: TGTGCCAGTAGTATAAATGGGCAGCCAAGTCAGCCCCAGCATTTT. This sequence encodes CASSINGQPSQPQHF. The rearrangement joins TRBV19 to TRBJ1-5; D unresolved. The ends were cut back, 2 bases at V and 6 bases at J, with 14 bases in the middle. In germline, CDR1 is LNHDA, CDR2 SQIVND (reference sequence). This CDR3 spans 15 amino acids.

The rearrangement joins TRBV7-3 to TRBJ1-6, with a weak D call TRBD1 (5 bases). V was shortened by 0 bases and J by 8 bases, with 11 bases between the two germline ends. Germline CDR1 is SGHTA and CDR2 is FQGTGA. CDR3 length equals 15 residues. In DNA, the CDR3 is TGTGCCAGCAGCTTAACCGGGACTGTAGATTCACCCCTCCACTTT. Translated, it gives CASSLTGTVDSPLHF.

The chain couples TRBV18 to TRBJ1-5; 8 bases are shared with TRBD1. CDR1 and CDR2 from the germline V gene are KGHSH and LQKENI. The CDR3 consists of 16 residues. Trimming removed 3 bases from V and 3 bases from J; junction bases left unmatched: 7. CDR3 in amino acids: CASSPDGQGHNQPQHF. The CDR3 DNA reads TGTGCCAGCTCACCTGACGGACAGGGCCACAATCAGCCCCAGCATTTT. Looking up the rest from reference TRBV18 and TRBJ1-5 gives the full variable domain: NAGVMQNPRHLVRRRGQEARLRCSPMKGHSHVYWYRQLPEEGLKFMVYLQKENIIDESGMPKERFSAEFPKEGPSILRIQQVVRGDSAAYFCASSPDGQGHNQPQHFGDGTRLSIL.

The CDR3 coding sequence is TGTGCCAGCAGCCATTTTGACACCTTCTCTGGAAACACCATATATTTT. Residues: CASSHFDTFSGNTIYF. The chain carries TRBV14 and TRBJ1-3; D ambiguous. Trimming cost V 3 bases and J 0 bases, with 12 bases left between them. Germline V gene lookup returns CDR1 SGHDN and CDR2 FVKESK. The CDR3 extends over 16 amino acids.

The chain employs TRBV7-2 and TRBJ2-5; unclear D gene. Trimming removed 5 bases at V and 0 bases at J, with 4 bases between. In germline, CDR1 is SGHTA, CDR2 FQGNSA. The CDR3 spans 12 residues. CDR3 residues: CASSPYQETQYF. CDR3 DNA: TGTGCCAGCAGCCCGTACCAAGAGACCCAGTACTTC.

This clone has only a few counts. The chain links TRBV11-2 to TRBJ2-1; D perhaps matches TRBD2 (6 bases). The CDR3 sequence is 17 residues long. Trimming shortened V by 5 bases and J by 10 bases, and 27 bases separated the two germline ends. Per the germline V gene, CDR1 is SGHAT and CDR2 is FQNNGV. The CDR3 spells CASSLLRTDRSSGEQFF. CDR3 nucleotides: TGTGCCAGCAGCCTCCTCCGGACCGATCGGTCCAGCGGGGAGCAGTTCTTC.

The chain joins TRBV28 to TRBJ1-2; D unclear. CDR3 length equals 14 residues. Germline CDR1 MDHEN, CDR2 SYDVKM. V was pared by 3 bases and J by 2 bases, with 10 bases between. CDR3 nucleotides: TGTGCCAGCAGTTTCCTGACGGGAAACTATGGCTACACCTTC. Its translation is CASSFLTGNYGYTF.

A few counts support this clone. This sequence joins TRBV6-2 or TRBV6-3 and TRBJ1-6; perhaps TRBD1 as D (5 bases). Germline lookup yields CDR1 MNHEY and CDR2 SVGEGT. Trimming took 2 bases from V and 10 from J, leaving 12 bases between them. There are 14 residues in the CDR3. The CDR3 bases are TGTGCCAGCAGTTACGGGGGGTTAGGCTCACCCCTCCACTTT. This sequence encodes CASSYGGLGSPLHF.

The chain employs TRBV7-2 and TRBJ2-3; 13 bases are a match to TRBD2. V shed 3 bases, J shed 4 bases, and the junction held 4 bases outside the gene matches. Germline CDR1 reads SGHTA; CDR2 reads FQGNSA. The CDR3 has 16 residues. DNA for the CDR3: TGTGCCAGCAGCTTCATGACTAGCGGGAGGTCAGATACGCAGTATTTT. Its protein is CASSFMTSGRSDTQYF. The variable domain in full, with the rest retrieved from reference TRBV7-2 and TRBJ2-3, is GAGVSQSPSNKVTEKGKDVELRCDPISGHTALYWYRQSLGQGLEFLIYFQGNSAPDKSGLPSDRFSAERTGGSVSTLTIQRTQQEDSAVYLCASSFMTSGRSDTQYFGPGTRLTVL.

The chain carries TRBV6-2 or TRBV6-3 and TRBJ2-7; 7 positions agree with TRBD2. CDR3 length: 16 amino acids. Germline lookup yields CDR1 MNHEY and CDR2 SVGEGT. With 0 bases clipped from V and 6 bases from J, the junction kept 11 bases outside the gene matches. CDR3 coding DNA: TGTGCCAGCAGTTACTCGGGGGAGGGATCCCTCGCCGAGCAGTACGTC. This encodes CASSYSGEGSLAEQYV.

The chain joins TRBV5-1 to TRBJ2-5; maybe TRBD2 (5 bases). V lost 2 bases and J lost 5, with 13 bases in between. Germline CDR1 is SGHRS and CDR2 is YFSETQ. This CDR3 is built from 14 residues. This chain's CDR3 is CASSFGPSGETQYF. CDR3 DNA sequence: TGCGCCAGCAGCTTTGGACCTTCGGGGGAGACCCAGTACTTC.

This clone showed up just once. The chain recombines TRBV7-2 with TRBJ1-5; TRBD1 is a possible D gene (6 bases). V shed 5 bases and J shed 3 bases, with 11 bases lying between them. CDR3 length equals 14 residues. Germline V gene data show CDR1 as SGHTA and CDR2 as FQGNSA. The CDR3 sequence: CASSPDSLNQPQHF. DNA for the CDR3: TGTGCCAGCAGCCCGGACAGCCTCAATCAGCCCCAGCATTTT.

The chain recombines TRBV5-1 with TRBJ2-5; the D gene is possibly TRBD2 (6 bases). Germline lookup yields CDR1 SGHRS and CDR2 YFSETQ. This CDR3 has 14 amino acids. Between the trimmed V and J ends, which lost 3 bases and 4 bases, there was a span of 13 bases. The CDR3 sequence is CASSSSGSVETQYF. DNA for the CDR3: TGCGCCAGCAGCTCCAGCGGGTCGGTAGAGACCCAGTACTTC.

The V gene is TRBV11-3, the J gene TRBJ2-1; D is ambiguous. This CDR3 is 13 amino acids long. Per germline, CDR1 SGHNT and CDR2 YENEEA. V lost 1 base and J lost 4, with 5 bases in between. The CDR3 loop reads CASSLGDYNEQFF. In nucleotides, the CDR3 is TGTGCCAGCAGCTTAGGAGATTACAATGAGCAGTTCTTC.

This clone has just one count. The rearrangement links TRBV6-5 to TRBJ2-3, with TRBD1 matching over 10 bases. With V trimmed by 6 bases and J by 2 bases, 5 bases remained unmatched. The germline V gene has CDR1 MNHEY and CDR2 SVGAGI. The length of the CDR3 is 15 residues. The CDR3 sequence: CASSRGQGYTDTQYF. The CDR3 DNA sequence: TGTGCCAGCAGCCGGGGACAGGGGTACACAGATACGCAGTATTTT.

The CDR3 DNA sequence: TGTGCCAGCAGCATCACCACAGGGGGCGGGTACTATGGCTACACCTTC. Its translation is CASSITTGGGYYGYTF. The chain uses TRBV7-8 and TRBJ1-2; 9 bases line up with TRBD1. The V gene's germline CDR1 is SGHVS and CDR2 FQNEAQ. V dropped 5 bases and J dropped 3; count of bases not matched to a gene: 10. CDR3 length equals 16 residues.

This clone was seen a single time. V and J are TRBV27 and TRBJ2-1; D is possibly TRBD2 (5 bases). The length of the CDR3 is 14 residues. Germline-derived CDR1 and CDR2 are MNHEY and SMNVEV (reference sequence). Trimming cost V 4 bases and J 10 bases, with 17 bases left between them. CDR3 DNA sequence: TGTGCCAGCAGTTCCCCGGACTCGAGCAGGGAGCAGTTCTTC. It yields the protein CASSSPDSSREQFF.

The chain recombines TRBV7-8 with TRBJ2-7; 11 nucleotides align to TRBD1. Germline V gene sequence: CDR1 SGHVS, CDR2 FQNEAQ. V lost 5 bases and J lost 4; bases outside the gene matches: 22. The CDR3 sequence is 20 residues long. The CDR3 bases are TGTGCCAGCAGCCGCCTACCCGGGACAGGGGGAACTATGATTAGATACGAGCAGTACGTC. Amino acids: CASSRLPGTGGTMIRYEQYV.

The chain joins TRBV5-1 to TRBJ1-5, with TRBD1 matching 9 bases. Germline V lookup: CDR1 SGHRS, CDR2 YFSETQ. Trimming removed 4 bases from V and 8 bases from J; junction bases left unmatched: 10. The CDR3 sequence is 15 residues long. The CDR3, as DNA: TGCGCCAGCAGCCGCGGACAGGGGCCAGGGGAGCCCCAGCATTTT. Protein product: CASSRGQGPGEPQHF.

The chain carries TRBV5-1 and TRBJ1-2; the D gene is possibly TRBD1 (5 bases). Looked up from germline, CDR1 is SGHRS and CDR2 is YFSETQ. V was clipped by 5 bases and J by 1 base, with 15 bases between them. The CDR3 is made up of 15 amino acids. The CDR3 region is CASSLGGSLNYGYTF. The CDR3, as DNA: TGCGCCAGCAGTCTGGGGGGGTCCCTTAACTATGGCTACACCTTC.